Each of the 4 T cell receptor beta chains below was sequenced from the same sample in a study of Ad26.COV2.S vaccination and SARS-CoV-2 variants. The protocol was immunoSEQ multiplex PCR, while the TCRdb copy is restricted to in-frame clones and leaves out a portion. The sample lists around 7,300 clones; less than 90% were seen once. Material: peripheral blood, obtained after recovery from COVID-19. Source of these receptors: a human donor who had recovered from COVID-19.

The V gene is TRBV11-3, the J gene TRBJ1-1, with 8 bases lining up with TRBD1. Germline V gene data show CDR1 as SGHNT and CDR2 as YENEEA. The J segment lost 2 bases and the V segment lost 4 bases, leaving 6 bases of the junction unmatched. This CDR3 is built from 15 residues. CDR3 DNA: TGTGCCAGCAGCTACGGGACAGGCTCCAACACTGAAGCTTTCTTT. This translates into CASSYGTGSNTEAFF.

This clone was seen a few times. CDR3 loop: CASSLLEPRGFAGANVLTF. CDR3 bases: TGTGCCAGCAGTTTATTAGAGCCTCGTGGGTTCGCTGGGGCCAACGTCCTGACTTTC. The chain carries TRBV27 and TRBJ2-6; no clear D. Between the trimmed V and J ends, which lost 1 base and 2 bases, there was a span of 18 bases. The V gene's germline CDR1 is MNHEY and CDR2 SMNVEV (reference sequence). The CDR3 length is 19 residues.

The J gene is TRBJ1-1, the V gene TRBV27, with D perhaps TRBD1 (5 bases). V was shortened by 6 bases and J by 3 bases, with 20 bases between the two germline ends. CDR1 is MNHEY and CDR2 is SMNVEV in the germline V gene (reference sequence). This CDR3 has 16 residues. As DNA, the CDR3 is TGTGCCAGCAGCCGGGACCCACGAGTTGGGTACACTGAAGCTTTCTTT. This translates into CASSRDPRVGYTEAFF.

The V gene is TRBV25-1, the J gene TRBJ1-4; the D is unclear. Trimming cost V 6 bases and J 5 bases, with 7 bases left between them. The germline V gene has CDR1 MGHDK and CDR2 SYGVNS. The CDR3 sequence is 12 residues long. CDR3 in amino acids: CASSLPNEKLFF. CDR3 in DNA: TGTGCCAGCAGCCTCCCCAATGAAAAACTGTTTTTT.